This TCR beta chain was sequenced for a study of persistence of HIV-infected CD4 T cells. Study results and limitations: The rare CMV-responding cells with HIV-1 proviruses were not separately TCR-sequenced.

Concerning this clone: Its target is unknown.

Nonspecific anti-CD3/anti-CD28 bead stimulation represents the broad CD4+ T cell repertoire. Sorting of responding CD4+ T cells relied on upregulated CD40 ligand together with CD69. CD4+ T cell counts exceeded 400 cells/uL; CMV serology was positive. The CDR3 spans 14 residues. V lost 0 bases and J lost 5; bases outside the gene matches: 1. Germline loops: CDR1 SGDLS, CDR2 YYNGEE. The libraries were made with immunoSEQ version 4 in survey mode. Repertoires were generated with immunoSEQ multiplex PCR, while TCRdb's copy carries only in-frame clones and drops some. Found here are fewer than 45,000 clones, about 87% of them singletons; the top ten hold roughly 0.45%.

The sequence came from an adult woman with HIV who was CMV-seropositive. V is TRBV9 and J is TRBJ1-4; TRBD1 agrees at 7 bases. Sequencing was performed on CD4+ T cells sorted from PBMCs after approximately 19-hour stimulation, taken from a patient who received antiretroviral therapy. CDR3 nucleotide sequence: TGTGCCAGCAGCGTAGGGGGACAGAATGAAAAACTGTTTTTT. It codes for CASSVGGQNEKLFF.